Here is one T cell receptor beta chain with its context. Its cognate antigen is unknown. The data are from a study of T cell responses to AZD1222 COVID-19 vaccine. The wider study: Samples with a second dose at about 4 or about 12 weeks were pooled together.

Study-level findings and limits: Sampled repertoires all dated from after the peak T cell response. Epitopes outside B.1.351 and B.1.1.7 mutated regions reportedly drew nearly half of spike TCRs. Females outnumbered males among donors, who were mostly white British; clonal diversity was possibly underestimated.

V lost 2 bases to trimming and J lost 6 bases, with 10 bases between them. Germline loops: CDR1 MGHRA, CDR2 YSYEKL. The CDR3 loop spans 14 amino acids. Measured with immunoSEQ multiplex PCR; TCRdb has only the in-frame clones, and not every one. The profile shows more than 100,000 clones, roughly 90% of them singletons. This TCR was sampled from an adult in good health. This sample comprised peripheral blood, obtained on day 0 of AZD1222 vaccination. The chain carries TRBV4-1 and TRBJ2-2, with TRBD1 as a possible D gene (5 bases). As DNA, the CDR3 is TGCGCCAGCAGCCAACTTCGGACATCCGGGGAGCTGTTTTTT. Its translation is CASSQLRTSGELFF.